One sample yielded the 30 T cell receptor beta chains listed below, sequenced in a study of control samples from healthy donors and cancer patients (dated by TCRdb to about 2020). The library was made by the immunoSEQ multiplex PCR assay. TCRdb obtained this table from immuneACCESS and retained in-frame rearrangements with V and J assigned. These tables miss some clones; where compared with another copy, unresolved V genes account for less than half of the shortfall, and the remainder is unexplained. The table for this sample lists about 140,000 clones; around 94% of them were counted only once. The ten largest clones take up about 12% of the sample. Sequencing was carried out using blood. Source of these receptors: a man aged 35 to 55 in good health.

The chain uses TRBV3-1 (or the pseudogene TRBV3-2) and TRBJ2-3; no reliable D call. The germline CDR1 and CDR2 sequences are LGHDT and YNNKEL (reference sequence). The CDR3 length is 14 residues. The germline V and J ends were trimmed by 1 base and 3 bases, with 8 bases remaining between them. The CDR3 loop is CASSQVLGTDTQYF. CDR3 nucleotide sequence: TGTGCCAGCAGCCAAGTGTTGGGAACAGATACGCAGTATTTT.

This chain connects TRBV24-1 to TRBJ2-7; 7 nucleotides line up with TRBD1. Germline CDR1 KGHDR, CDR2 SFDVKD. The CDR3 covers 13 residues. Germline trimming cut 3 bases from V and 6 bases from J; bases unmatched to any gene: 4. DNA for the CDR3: TGTGCCACCAGTGATGACGACAGGGTCGAGCAGTACTTC. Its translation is CATSDDDRVEQYF.

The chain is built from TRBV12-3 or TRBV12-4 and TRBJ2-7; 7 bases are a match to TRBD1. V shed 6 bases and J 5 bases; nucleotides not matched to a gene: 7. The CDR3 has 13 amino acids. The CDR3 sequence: CASRKTGLDEQYF. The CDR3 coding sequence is TGTGCCAGCAGAAAGACAGGGTTGGACGAGCAGTACTTC.

The CDR3 DNA sequence: TGTGCCAGCAGCCAACTAAGGTCAGTAGCTAACTATGGCTACACCTTC. Protein: CASSQLRSVANYGYTF. The rearrangement links TRBV5-6 to TRBJ1-2; D not certain. The CDR3 totals 16 residues. With 4 bases removed from V and 0 bases from J, the gap between germline ends came to 16 bases. Germline lookup yields CDR1 SGHDT and CDR2 YYEEEE.

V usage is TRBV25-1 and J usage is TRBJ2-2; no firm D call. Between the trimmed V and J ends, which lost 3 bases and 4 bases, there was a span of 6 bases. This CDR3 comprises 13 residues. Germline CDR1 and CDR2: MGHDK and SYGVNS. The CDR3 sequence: CASSESSTGELFF. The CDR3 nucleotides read TGTGCCAGCAGTGAGTCGAGCACCGGGGAGCTGTTTTTT. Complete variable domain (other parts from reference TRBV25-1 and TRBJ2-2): EADIYQTPRYLVIGTGKKITLECSQTMGHDKMYWYQQDPGMELHLIHYSYGVNSTEKGDLSSESTVSRIRTEHFPLTLESARPSHTSQYLCASSESSTGELFFGEGSRLTVL.

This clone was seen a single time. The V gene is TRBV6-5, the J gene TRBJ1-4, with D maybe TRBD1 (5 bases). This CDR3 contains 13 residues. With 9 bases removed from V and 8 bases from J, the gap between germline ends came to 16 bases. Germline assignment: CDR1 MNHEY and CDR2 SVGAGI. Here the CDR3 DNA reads TGTGCCAGTCTGGGGCGGGGACTAGAAAAACTGTTTTTT. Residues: CASLGRGLEKLFF.

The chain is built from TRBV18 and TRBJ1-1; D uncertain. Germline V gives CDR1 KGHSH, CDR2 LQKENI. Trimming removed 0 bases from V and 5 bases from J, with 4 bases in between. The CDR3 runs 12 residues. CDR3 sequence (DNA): TGTGCCAGCTCACCACCCACGACTGAAGCTTTCTTT. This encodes CASSPPTTEAFF.

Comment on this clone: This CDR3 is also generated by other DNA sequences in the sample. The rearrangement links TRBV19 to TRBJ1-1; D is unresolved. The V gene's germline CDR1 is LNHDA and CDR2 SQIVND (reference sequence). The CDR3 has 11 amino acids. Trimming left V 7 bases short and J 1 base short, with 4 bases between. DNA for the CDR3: TGTGCCAGTACTTGGAACACTGAAGCTTTCTTT. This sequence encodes CASTWNTEAFF.

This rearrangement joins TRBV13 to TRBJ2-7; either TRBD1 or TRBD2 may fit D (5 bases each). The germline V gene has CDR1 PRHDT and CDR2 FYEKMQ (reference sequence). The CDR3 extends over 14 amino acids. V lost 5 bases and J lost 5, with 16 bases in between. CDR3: CASSRRGEKDEQYF. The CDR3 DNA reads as TGTGCCAGCAGCCGACGAGGGGAAAAGGACGAGCAGTACTTC.

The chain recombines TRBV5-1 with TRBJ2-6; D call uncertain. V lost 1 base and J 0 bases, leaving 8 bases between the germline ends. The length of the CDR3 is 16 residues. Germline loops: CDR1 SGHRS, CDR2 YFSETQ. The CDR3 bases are TGCGCCAGCAGCTTGCTTGGGATCTCTGGGGCCAACGTCCTGACTTTC. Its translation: CASSLLGISGANVLTF.

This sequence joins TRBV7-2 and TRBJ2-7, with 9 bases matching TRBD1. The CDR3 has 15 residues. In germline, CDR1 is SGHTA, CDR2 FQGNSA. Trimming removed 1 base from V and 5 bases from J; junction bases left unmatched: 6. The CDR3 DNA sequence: TGTGCCAGCAGCTTAGATTACAGGGGGCGGAACGAGCAGTACTTC. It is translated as CASSLDYRGRNEQYF.

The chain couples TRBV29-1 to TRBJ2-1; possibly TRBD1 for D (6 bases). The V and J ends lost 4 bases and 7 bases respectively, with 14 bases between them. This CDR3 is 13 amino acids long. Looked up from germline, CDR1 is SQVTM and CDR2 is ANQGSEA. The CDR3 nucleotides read TGCAGCGTTGCGCAGGGGAGATCAAATGAGCAGTTCTTC. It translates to CSVAQGRSNEQFF.

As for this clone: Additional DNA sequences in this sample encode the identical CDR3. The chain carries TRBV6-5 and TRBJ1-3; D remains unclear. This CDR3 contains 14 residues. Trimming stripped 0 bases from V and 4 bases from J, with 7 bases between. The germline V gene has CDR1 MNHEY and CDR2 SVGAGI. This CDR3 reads CASSYSGSGNTIYF. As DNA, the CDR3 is TGTGCCAGCAGTTACTCGGGTAGCGGAAACACCATATATTTT.

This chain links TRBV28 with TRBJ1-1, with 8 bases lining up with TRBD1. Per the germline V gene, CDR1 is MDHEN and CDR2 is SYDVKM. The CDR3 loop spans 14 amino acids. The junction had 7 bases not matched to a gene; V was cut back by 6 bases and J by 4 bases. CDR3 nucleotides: TGTGCCAGCAGCTTGGGACAGGTGAGCACTGAAGCTTTCTTT. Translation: CASSLGQVSTEAFF.

CDR3 sequence: CATSEPRGTEAFF. In DNA form, the CDR3 reads TGTGCCACCAGTGAGCCCAGGGGGACTGAAGCTTTCTTT. The gene calls are TRBV24-1 and TRBJ1-1; 7 bases match TRBD1. Trimming removed 4 bases from V and 5 bases from J; junction bases left unmatched: 3. The length of the CDR3 is 13 residues. The V gene's germline CDR1 is KGHDR and CDR2 SFDVKD.

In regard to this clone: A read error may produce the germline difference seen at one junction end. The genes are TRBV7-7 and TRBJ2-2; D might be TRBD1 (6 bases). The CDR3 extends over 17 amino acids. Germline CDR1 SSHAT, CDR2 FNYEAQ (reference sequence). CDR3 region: CASSPTVGTPFTGELFF. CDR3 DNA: TGTGCTAGCAGCCCGACGGTTGGGACACCTTTCACCGGGGAGCTGTTTTTT.

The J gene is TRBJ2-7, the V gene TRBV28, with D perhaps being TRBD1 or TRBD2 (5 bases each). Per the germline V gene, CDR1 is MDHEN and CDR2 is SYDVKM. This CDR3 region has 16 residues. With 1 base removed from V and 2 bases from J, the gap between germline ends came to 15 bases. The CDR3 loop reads CASSLFSGGAAYEQYF. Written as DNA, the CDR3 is TGTGCCAGCAGTTTATTTAGTGGGGGAGCAGCCTACGAGCAGTACTTC.

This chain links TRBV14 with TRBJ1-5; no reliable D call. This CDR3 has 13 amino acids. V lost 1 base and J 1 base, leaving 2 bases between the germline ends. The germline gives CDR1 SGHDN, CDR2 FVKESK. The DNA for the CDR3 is TGTGCCAGCAGCCAAGCCAGCAATCAGCCCCAGCATTTT. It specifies CASSQASNQPQHF.

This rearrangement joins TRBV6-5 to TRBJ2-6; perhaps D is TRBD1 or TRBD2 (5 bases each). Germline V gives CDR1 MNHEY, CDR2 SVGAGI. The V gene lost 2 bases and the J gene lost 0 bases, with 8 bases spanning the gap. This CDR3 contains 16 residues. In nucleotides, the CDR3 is TGTGCCAGCAGTTACGGTGGGGGCTCTGGGGCCAACGTCCTGACTTTC. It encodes CASSYGGGSGANVLTF.

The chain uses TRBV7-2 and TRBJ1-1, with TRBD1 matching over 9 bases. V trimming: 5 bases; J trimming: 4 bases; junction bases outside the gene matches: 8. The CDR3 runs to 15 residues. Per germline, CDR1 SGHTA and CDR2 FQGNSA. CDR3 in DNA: TGTGCCAGCAGCGCGCGACAGGGGGGTACCACTGAAGCTTTCTTT. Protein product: CASSARQGGTTEAFF.

The CDR3 region is CASSKGDRSGNTIYF. In DNA form, the CDR3 reads TGTGCCAGCAGTAAAGGGGACCGCTCTGGAAACACCATATATTTT. The chain recombines TRBV25-1 with TRBJ1-3, with D perhaps TRBD1 (5 bases). Deletions cut 5 bases from V and 0 bases from J, with 11 bases between. The CDR3 loop spans 15 amino acids. The germline CDR1 and CDR2 sequences are MGHDK and SYGVNS.

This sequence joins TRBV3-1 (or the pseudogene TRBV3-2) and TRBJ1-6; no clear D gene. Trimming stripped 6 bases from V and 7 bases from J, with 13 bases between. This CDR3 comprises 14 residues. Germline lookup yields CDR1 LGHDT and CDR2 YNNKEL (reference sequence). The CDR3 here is CASRHWTENSPLHF. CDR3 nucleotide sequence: TGTGCCAGCAGGCATTGGACCGAGAATTCACCCCTCCACTTT.

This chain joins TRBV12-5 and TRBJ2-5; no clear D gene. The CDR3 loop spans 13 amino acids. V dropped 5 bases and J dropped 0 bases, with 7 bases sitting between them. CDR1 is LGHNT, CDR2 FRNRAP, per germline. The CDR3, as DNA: TGTGCTAGTGGTCCATCGTACCAAGAGACCCAGTACTTC. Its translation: CASGPSYQETQYF.

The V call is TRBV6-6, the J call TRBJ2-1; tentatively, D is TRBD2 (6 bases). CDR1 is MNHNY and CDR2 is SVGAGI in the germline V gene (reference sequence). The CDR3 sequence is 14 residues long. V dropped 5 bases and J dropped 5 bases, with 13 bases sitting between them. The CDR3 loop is CASSPRDSNNEQFF. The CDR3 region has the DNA TGTGCCAGCAGTCCCCGGGACTCGAACAATGAGCAGTTCTTC.

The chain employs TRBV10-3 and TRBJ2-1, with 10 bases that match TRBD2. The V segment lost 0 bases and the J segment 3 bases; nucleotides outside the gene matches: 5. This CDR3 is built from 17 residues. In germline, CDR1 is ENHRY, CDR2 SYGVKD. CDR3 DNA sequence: TGTGCCATCAGTGAGTCTCCTAGCGGGGGCTACTACAATGAGCAGTTCTTC. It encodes CAISESPSGGYYNEQFF.

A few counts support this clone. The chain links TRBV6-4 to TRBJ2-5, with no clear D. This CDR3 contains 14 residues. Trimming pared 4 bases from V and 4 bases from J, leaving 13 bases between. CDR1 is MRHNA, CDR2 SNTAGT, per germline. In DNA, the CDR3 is TGTGCCAGCAGTGCCTTCCCCGGCGGAGAGACCCAGTACTTC. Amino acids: CASSAFPGGETQYF.

The CDR3 is CASSSPFLGPEAFF. CDR3 nucleotide sequence: TGTGCCAGCAGCTCCCCCTTTTTGGGTCCTGAAGCTTTCTTT. The chain couples TRBV11-2 to TRBJ1-1, with D uncertain. The V gene lost 4 bases and the J gene lost 6 bases, with 15 bases spanning the gap. The CDR3 spans 14 residues. Per the germline V gene, CDR1 is SGHAT and CDR2 is FQNNGV.

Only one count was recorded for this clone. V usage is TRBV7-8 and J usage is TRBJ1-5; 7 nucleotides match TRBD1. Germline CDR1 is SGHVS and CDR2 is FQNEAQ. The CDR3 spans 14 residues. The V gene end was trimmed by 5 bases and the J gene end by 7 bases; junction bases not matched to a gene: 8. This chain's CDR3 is CASSPTGSRQPQHF. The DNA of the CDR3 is TGTGCCAGCAGCCCGACAGGGTCTAGGCAGCCCCAGCATTTT.

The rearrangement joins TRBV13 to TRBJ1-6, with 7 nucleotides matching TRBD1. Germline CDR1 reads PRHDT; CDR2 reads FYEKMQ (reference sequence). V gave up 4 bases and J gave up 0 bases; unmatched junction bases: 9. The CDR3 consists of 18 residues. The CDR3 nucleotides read TGTGCCAGCAGCTCACACCTGACAGGGCGCTCCTATAATTCACCCCTCCACTTT. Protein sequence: CASSSHLTGRSYNSPLHF. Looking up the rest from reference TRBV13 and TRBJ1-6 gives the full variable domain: AAGVIQSPRHLIKEKRETATLKCYPIPRHDTVYWYQQGPGQDPQFLISFYEKMQSDKGSIPDRFSAQQFSDYHSELNMSSLELGDSALYFCASSSHLTGRSYNSPLHFGNGTRLTVT.

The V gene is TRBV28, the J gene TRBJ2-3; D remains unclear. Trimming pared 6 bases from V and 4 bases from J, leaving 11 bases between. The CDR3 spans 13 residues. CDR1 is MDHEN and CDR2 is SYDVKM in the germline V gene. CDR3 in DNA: TGTGCCAGCAGCTGGTTCGCGTCAGATACGCAGTATTTT. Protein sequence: CASSWFASDTQYF.